This TCR beta chain was recovered during a study of T cells in women clearing cervical HPV infection. Study as a whole: Cases: HPV16-related CIN3 or worse on histology, 2 invasive cancers.

Turning to this clone: The read terminates 3 residues ahead of where the CDR3 ends, so the germline J gene completes it.

The repertoire was sequenced with immunoSEQ multiplex PCR; TCRdb's copy has only in-frame clones and lacks some. The sample has some 50,000 clones, and its top ten clones hold 0.95% to 1%. Germline CDR1 reads LNHDA; CDR2 reads SQIVND (reference sequence). CDR3 length: 16 amino acids. This receptor was obtained from a woman between 18 and 69 years old with a cervical HPV16 infection that either progressed to CIN3+ or cleared (not recorded which). The rearrangement links TRBV19 to TRBJ2-2; D not resolved. The material sequenced was blood buffy coat. Partial CDR3 DNA: TGTGCCAGCCAATCGCCTAAAATATTAACTAATGAAAAG. Its translation: CASQSPKILTNEK. The whole CDR3 is CASQSPKILTNEKLFF.